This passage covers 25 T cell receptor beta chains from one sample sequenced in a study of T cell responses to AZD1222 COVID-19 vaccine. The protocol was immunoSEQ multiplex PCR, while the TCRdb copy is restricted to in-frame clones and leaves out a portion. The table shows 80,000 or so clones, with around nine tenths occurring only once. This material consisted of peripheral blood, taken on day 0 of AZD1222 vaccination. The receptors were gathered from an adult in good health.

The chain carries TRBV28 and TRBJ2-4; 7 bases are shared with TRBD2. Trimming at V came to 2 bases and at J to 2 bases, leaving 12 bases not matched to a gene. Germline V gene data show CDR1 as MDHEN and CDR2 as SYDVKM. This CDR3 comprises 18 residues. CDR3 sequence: CASSLPTGLGGPKNIQYF. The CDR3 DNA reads TGTGCCAGCAGTTTACCAACTGGACTAGGAGGACCCAAAAACATTCAGTACTTC.

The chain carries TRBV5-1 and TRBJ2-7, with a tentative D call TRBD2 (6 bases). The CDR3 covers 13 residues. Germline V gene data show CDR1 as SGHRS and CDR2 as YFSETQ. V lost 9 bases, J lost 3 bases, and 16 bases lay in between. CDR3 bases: TGCGCCATCTCTAAGCGGCGGGACTACGAGCAGTACTTC. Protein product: CAISKRRDYEQYF.

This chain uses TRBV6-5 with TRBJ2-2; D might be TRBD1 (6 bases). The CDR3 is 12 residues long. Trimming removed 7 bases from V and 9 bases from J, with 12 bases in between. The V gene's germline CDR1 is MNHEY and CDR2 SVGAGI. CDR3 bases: TGTGCCAGCATTCAGGGGCACCGGGAGCTGTTTTTT. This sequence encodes CASIQGHRELFF.

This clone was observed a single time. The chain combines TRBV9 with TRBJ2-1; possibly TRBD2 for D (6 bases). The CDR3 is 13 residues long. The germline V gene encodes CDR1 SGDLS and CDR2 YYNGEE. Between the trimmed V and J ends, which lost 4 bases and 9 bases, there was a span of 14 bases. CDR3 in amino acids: CASSPSWRAEQFF. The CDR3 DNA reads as TGTGCCAGCAGCCCCTCTTGGAGGGCTGAGCAGTTCTTC.

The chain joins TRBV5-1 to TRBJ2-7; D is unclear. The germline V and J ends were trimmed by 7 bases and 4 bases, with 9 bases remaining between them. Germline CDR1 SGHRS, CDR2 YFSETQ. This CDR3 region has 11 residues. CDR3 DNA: TGCGCCAGCCGTGGAGCGTACGAGCAGTACTTC. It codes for CASRGAYEQYF.

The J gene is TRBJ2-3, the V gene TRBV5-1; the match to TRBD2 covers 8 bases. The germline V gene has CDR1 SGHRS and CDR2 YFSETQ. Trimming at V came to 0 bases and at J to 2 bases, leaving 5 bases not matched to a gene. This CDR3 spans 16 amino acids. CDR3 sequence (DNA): TGCGCCAGCAGCTTGGGGTTAGCGGGGCCCACAGATACGCAGTATTTT. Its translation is CASSLGLAGPTDTQYF.

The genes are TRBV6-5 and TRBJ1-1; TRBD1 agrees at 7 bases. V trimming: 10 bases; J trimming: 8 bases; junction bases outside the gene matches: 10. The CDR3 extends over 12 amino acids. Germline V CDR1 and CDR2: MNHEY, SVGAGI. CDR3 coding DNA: TGTGCCACCACAGGGGATCTCGCGGAAGCTTTCTTT. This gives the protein CATTGDLAEAFF.

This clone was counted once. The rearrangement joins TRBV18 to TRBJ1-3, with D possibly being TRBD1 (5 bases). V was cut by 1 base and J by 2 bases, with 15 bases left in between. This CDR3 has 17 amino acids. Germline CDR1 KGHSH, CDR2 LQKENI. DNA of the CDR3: TGTGCCAGCTCACCACAAAGCGGGACCCGGACTGGAAACACCATATATTTT. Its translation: CASSPQSGTRTGNTIYF. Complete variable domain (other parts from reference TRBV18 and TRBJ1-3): NAGVMQNPRHLVRRRGQEARLRCSPMKGHSHVYWYRQLPEEGLKFMVYLQKENIIDESGMPKERFSAEFPKEGPSILRIQQVVRGDSAAYFCASSPQSGTRTGNTIYFGEGSWLTVV.

The chain's CDR3 is CASSFSGGAYTQYF. In nucleotides, the CDR3 is TGTGCCAGCAGTTTTAGCGGGGGGGCCTATACGCAGTATTTT. J is TRBJ2-3 and V is TRBV28; 11 nucleotides align to TRBD2. Trimming cost V 3 bases and J 7 bases; bases outside gene matches: 3. Germline values: CDR1 MDHEN, CDR2 SYDVKM. The CDR3 length is 14 residues.

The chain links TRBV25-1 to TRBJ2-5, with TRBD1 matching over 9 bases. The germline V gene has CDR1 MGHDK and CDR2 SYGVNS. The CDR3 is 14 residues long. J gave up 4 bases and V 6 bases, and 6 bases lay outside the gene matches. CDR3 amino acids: CASREPGQGETQYF. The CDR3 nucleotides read TGTGCCAGCAGGGAGCCGGGACAGGGAGAGACCCAGTACTTC.

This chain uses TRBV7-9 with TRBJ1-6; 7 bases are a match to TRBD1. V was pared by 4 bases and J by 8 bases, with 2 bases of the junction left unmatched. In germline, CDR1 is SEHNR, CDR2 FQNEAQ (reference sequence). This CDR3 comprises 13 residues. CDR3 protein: CASSSTGDSPLHF. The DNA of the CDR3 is TGTGCCAGCAGCTCCACAGGGGATTCACCCCTCCACTTT.

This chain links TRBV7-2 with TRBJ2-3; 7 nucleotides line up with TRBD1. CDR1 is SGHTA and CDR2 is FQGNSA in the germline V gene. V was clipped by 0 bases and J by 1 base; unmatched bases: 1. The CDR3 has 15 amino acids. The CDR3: CASSLAGTGTDTQYF. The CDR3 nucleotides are TGTGCCAGCAGCTTAGCCGGGACAGGCACAGATACGCAGTATTTT.

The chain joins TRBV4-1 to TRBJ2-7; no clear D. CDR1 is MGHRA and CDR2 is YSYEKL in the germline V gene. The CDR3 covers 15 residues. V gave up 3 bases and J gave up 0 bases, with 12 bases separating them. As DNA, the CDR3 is TGCGCCAGCAGCCATAACTACCCTAGCTCCTACGAGCAGTACTTC. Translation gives CASSHNYPSSYEQYF.

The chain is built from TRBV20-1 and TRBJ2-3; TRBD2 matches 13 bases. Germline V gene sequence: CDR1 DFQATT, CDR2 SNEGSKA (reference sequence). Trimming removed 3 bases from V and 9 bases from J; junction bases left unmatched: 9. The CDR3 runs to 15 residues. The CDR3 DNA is TGCAGTGCTAGTCTAAGGCGACTAGCGGGGGGCACGCAGTATTTT. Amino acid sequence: CSASLRRLAGGTQYF.

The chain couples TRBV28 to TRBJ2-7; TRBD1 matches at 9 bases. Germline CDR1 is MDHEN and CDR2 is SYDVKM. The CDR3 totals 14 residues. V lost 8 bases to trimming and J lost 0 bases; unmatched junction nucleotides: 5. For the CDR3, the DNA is TGTGCCAGCGTGACAGGGGGAGCCTCCTACGAGCAGTACTTC. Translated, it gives CASVTGGASYEQYF.

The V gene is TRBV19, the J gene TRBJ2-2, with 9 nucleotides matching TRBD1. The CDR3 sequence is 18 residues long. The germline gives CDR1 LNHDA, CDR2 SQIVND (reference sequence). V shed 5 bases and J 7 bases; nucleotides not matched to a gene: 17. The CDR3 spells CASSAYLTGGAYGGELFF. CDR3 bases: TGTGCCAGTAGTGCCTACCTAACAGGGGGCGCGTATGGCGGGGAGCTGTTTTTT.

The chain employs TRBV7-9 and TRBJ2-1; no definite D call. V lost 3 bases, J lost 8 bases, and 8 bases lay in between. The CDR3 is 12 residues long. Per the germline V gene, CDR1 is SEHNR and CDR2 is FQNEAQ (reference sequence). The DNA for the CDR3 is TGTGCCAGCAGCTTCAGTCCCTATGAGCAGTTCTTC. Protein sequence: CASSFSPYEQFF.

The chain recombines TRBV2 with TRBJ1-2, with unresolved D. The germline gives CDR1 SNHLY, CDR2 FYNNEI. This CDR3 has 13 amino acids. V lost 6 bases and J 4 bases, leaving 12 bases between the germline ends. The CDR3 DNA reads TGTGCCAGCAGCGCCAGTTCGCGCTATGGCTACACCTTC. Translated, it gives CASSASSRYGYTF.

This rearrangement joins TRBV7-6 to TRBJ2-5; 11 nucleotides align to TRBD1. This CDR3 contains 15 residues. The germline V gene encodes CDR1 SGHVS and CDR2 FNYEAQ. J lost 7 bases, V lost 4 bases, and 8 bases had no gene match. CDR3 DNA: TGTGCCAGCAGCTCGCGCCGGGACAGGGGGGGGACCCAGTACTTC. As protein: CASSSRRDRGGTQYF.

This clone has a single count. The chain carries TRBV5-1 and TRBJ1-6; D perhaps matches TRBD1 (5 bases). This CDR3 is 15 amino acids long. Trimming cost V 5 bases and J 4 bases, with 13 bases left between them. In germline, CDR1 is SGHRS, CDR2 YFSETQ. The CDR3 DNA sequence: TGCGCCAGCAGTCCCCAGGGTGGTTATAATTCACCCCTCCACTTT. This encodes CASSPQGGYNSPLHF.

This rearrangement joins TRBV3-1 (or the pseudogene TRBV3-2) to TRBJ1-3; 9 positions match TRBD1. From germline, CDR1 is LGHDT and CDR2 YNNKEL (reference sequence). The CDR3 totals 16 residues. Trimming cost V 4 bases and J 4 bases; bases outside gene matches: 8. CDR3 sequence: CASSPRTGGSGNTIYF. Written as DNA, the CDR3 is TGTGCCAGCAGCCCACGCACAGGGGGCAGCGGAAACACCATATATTTT.

CDR3 sequence (DNA): TGTGCCAGCAGCGGAGCCCCCGGGACCCACCGGGAGACCCAGTACTTC. Its protein product is CASSGAPGTHRETQYF. The genes are TRBV7-2 and TRBJ2-5; D may be TRBD1 or TRBD2 (5 bases each). With 5 bases removed from V and 5 bases from J, the gap between germline ends came to 21 bases. Germline CDR1 is SGHTA and CDR2 is FQGNSA. The CDR3 is 16 residues long. The full variable domain, completed using reference TRBV7-2 and TRBJ2-5, is GAGVSQSPSNKVTEKGKDVELRCDPISGHTALYWYRQSLGQGLEFLIYFQGNSAPDKSGLPSDRFSAERTGGSVSTLTIQRTQQEDSAVYLCASSGAPGTHRETQYFGPGTRLLVL.

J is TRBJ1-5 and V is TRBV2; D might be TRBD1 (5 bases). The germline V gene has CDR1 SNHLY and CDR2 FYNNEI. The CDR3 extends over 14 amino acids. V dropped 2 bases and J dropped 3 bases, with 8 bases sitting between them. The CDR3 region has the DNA TGTGCCAGCAGTGAACAGGGCTTCAATCAGCCCCAGCATTTT. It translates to CASSEQGFNQPQHF.

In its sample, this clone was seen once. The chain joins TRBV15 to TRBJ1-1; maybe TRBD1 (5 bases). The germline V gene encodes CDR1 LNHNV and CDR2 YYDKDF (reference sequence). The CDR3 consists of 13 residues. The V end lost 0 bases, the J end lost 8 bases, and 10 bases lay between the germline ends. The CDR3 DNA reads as TGTGCCACCAGCAGAGATCTAGGGGACGAAGCTTTCTTT. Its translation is CATSRDLGDEAFF. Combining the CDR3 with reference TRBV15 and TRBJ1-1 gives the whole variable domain DAMVIQNPRYQVTQFGKPVTLSCSQTLNHNVMYWYQQKSSQAPKLLFHYYDKDFNNEADTPDNFQSRRPNTSFCFLDIRSPGLGDTAMYLCATSRDLGDEAFFGQGTRLTVV.

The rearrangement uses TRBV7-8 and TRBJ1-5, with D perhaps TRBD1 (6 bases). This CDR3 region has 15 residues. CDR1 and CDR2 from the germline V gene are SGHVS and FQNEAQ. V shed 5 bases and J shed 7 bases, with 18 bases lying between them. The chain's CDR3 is CASSGNREGGQPQHF. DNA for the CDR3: TGTGCCAGCAGCGGTAACAGGGAAGGGGGACAGCCCCAGCATTTT.